This T cell receptor (beta chain) was found in a study of T cell changes during pregnancy in multiple sclerosis. Losses at the gene ends were 1 base for V and 0 bases for J; bases not matched to a gene: 6. The CDR3 spans 19 residues. The germline CDR1 and CDR2 sequences are KGHSH and LQKENI. TCRdb keeps only in-frame clones here, not all; method: immunoSEQ multiplex PCR. The data show about 93,000 clones, roughly 90% seen once. J is TRBJ2-2 and V is TRBV18; TRBD2 matches at 12 bases. The sample consisted of peripheral blood, taken before pregnancy. The receptor comes from a female donor with multiple sclerosis, enrolled in a pregnancy study. CDR3 bases: TGTGCCAGCTCACCACTTCCCCTAGCGGGAGGGCCGAACACCGGGGAGCTGTTTTTT. Its translation: CASSPLPLAGGPNTGELFF.